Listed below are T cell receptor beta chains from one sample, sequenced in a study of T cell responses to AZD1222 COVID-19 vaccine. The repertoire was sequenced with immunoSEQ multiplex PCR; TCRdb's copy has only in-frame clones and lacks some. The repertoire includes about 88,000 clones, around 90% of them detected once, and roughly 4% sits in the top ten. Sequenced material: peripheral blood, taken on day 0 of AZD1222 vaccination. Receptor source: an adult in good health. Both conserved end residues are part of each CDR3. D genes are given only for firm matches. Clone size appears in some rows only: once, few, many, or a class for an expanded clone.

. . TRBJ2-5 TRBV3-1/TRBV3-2 TGTGCCAGCAGCCAAATCGGGTGTAAATGGGAGACCCAGTACTTC CASSQIGCKWETQYF
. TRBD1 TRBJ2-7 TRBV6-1 TGTGCCAGCAGTGAAGCGACAGGGGAATTATACTACGAGCAGTACTTC CASSEATGELYYEQYF
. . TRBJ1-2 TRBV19 TGTGCCAGTAGTATGTTGGGGCGGAACTATGGCTACACCTTC CASSMLGRNYGYTF
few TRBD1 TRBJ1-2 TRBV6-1 TGTGCCAGTAGCCGGGACAGGATGCAGATAAATGGCTACACCTTC CASSRDRMQINGYTF
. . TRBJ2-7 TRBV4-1 TGCGCCAGCAGTCTCTGGGTTGGGCACGAGCAGTACTTC CASSLWVGHEQYF
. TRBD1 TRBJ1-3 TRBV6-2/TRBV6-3 TGTGCCAGCAGTTTGGACAGGGCCTCTGGAAACACCATATATTTT CASSLDRASGNTIYF
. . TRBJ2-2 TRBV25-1 TGTGCCAGCAGTGATTTTGGAAAGGGAAGCACCGGGGAGCTGTTTTTT CASSDFGKGSTGELFF
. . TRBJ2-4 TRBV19 TGTGCCAGTAGTATAGATTTGAGACAGGCCAAAAACATTCAGTACTTC CASSIDLRQAKNIQYF
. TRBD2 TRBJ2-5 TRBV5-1 TGCGCCAGCAGCGCGGGAGGGGGAGAGACCCAGTACTTC CASSAGGGETQYF
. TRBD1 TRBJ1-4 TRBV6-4 TGTGCCAGCAGTGAAAGGACAGGCGCGAATGAAAAACTGTTTTTT CASSERTGANEKLFF
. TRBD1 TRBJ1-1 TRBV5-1 TGCGCCAGCAGCTTGGCCGGACAGGAGGGAGGTACTGAAGCTTTCTTT CASSLAGQEGGTEAFF
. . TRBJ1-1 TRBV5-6 TGTGCCAGCAGCTTGGAGGGAGGTGTAGAAGCTTTCTTT CASSLEGGVEAFF
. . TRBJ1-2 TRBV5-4 TGTGCCAGCAGCTTGGGGCAGGGTGCTAACTATGGCTACACCTTC CASSLGQGANYGYTF
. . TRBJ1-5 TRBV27 TGTGCCAGCAGTTTATCAGGGGTGGGACAGCCCCAGCATTTT CASSLSGVGQPQHF
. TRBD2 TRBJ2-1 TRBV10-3 TGTGCCATCAGGGCGGGACTAGCCCTCAATGAGCAGTTCTTC CAIRAGLALNEQFF